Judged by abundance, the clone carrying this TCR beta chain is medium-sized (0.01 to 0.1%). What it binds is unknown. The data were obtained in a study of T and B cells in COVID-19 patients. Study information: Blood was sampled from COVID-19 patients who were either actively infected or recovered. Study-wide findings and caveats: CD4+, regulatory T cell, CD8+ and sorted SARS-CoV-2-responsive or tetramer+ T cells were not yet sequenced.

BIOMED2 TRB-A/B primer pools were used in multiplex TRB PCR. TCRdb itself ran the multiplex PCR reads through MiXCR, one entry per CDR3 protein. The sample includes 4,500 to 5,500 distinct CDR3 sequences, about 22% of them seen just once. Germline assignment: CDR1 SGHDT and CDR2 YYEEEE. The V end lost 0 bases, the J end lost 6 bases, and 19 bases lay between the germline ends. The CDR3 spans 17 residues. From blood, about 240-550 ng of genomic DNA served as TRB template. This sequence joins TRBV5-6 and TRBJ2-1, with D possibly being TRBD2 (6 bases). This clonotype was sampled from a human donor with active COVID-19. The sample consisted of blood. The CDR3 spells CASSLARLEAEGNEQFF. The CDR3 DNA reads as TGTGCCAGCAGCTTGGCCAGACTAGAGGCTGAGGGCAATGAGCAGTTCTTC.